These 28 T cell receptor beta chains originate from one sample sequenced in a study of technical replicates of blood from several donors. Generated by immunoSEQ multiplex PCR, the TCRdb table keeps only in-frame clones and is missing some. The sample carries about 82,000 clones, about 93% recorded once. The sample consisted of T cells isolated from PBMCs. The receptors were sampled from a human donor in good health.

The chain recombines TRBV10-2 with TRBJ2-1; 8 nucleotides line up with TRBD2. The germline CDR1 and CDR2 sequences are WSHSY and SAAADI. The V segment lost 6 bases and the J segment 2 bases; nucleotides outside the gene matches: 6. The length of the CDR3 is 15 residues. DNA of the CDR3: TGCGCCAGCAGCCCTAGCGGGCCAACCTACAATGAGCAGTTCTTC. Protein: CASSPSGPTYNEQFF.

The gene calls are TRBV9 and TRBJ1-1, with 9 bases lining up with TRBD1. The CDR3 is made up of 17 amino acids. In germline, CDR1 is SGDLS, CDR2 YYNGEE. Trimming at V came to 3 bases and at J to 2 bases, leaving 11 bases not matched to a gene. CDR3 coding DNA: TGTGCCAGCAGCGCCCGACAGGGGGGATTTAGAAACACTGAAGCTTTCTTT. This codes for CASSARQGGFRNTEAFF.

The chain has TRBV6-5 and TRBJ2-3, with D uncertain. Trimming took off 1 base at V and 3 bases at J, with 11 bases between the two ends. The CDR3 runs 15 residues. Germline-derived CDR1 and CDR2 are MNHEY and SVGAGI. In DNA, the CDR3 is TGTGCCAGCAGTTACTATAGGAGTGGAACAGATACGCAGTATTTT. Its protein product is CASSYYRSGTDTQYF.

This chain uses TRBV19 with TRBJ1-4, with unresolved D. The germline V gene encodes CDR1 LNHDA and CDR2 SQIVND (reference sequence). CDR3 size: 17 residues. V was clipped by 5 bases and J by 0 bases, with 16 bases between them. This CDR3 is CASSSVTYITTNEKLFF. The CDR3 region has the DNA TGTGCCAGTAGTTCAGTGACTTATATAACAACTAATGAAAAACTGTTTTTT.

V is TRBV30 and J is TRBJ2-7, with TRBD1 as a possible D gene (5 bases). The CDR3 runs to 13 residues. The germline V gene encodes CDR1 GTSNPN and CDR2 SVGIG (reference sequence). V was pared by 0 bases and J by 6 bases, with 12 bases between. The CDR3 nucleotides are TGTGCCTGGAGTGTACAGGTTCAAACCGAGCAGTACTTC. Encoded protein: CAWSVQVQTEQYF.

The chain uses TRBV4-3 and TRBJ2-3, with a tentative D call TRBD2 (5 bases). CDR3 length: 15 residues. Germline CDR1 LGHNA, CDR2 YSLEER. The V gene lost 0 bases and the J gene lost 1 base, with 8 bases spanning the gap. CDR3 in DNA: TGCGCCAGCAGCCAAGAGCGGGTACGCACAGATACGCAGTATTTT. Amino acids: CASSQERVRTDTQYF.

The chain has TRBV9 and TRBJ1-2, with 11 bases lining up with TRBD1. CDR3 length: 17 amino acids. Germline V lookup: CDR1 SGDLS, CDR2 YYNGEE. J lost 3 bases, V lost 0 bases, and 7 bases had no gene match. The CDR3 is CASSVAKGQGEDYGYTF. The CDR3 DNA follows: TGTGCCAGCAGCGTAGCTAAGGGACAGGGGGAGGACTATGGCTACACCTTC.

The gene calls are TRBV7-8 and TRBJ1-2; D might be TRBD1 (6 bases). The CDR3 has 15 amino acids. V gave up 3 bases and J gave up 4 bases, with 15 bases separating them. Germline V CDR1 and CDR2: SGHVS, FQNEAQ. CDR3 sequence: CASSFIGTQSYGYTF. CDR3 nucleotide sequence: TGTGCCAGCAGCTTTATTGGGACACAATCCTATGGCTACACCTTC.

The chain is built from TRBV28 and TRBJ2-5; D not resolved. Looked up from germline, CDR1 is MDHEN and CDR2 is SYDVKM. The V gene lost 4 bases and the J gene lost 4 bases, with 16 bases spanning the gap. The CDR3 extends over 15 amino acids. Here the CDR3 DNA reads TGTGCCAGCAGTTCCTCTAGGTGGGTCCCAGAGACCCAGTACTTC. As protein: CASSSSRWVPETQYF.

J is TRBJ2-7 and V is TRBV11-2; 7 bases fit TRBD2. There are 16 residues in the CDR3. Germline V lookup: CDR1 SGHAT, CDR2 FQNNGV. Losses at the gene ends were 0 bases for V and 0 bases for J; bases not matched to a gene: 5. The CDR3 sequence is CASSLELATSSYEQYF. The CDR3 coding sequence is TGTGCCAGCAGCTTAGAACTAGCGACCAGCTCCTACGAGCAGTACTTC.

The V and J genes are TRBV19 and TRBJ2-5; D gene unclear. From germline, CDR1 is LNHDA and CDR2 SQIVND (reference sequence). Trimming left V 7 bases short and J 5 bases short, with 14 bases between. This CDR3 spans 13 amino acids. DNA of the CDR3: TGTGCCAGTAAGAGTCAGCTACAGGAGACCCAGTACTTC. Protein: CASKSQLQETQYF.

This chain connects TRBV10-3 to TRBJ2-3; 7 bases agree with TRBD1. The CDR3 totals 13 residues. The J segment lost 5 bases and the V segment lost 8 bases, leaving 7 bases of the junction unmatched. The V gene's germline CDR1 is ENHRY and CDR2 SYGVKD. In nucleotides, the CDR3 is TGTGCCATCGAGACAGGGCAGGGAGATACGCAGTATTTT. Its protein is CAIETGQGDTQYF.

This chain joins TRBV6-1 and TRBJ2-7; TRBD1 is a possible D gene (5 bases). CDR1 and CDR2 (germline): MNHNS, SASEGT. The V and J ends lost 7 bases and 0 bases respectively, with 10 bases between them. This CDR3 has 13 residues. CDR3: CASIGVSSYEQYF. CDR3 DNA: TGTGCCAGCATAGGGGTCTCCTCCTACGAGCAGTACTTC.

This clone was observed a single time. The chain employs TRBV30 and TRBJ2-7, with D possibly TRBD1 on 6 matching bases. The ends were cut back, 0 bases at V and 6 bases at J, with 9 bases in the middle. CDR1 and CDR2 (germline): GTSNPN, SVGIG (reference sequence). CDR3 length equals 12 residues. CDR3 nucleotides: TGTGCCTGGAGTGTGGGGGCTGGCGAGCAGTACTTC. Amino acids: CAWSVGAGEQYF.

This chain uses TRBV7-7 with TRBJ2-5; 8 bases align to TRBD2. Germline lookup yields CDR1 SSHAT and CDR2 FNYEAQ (reference sequence). The J segment lost 5 bases and the V segment lost 4 bases, leaving 6 bases of the junction unmatched. This CDR3 is 14 amino acids long. CDR3 nucleotide sequence: TGTGCCAGCAGCTCGGGAGGGCCTGCGGAGACCCAGTACTTC. This sequence encodes CASSSGGPAETQYF.

This rearrangement joins TRBV29-1 to TRBJ1-1; tentative D call: TRBD1 (6 bases). The length of the CDR3 is 12 residues. V was shortened by 7 bases and J by 5 bases, with 14 bases between the two germline ends. The germline CDR1 and CDR2 sequences are SQVTM and ANQGSEA. The CDR3 region is CSATGIGTEAFF. The CDR3 coding sequence is TGCAGCGCCACAGGGATCGGGACTGAAGCTTTCTTT.

The chain links TRBV5-4 to TRBJ2-7, with 8 nucleotides matching TRBD1. Germline V gives CDR1 SGHNT, CDR2 YYREEE (reference sequence). V gave up 2 bases and J gave up 5 bases; unmatched junction bases: 3. The CDR3 contains 13 residues. The CDR3 reads CASSLGQGDEQYF. The CDR3 coding sequence is TGTGCCAGCAGCTTAGGACAGGGAGACGAGCAGTACTTC.

The chain carries TRBV5-4 and TRBJ2-2, with TRBD2 matching 7 bases. This CDR3 contains 15 residues. Germline assignment: CDR1 SGHNT and CDR2 YYREEE (reference sequence). With 8 bases clipped from V and 3 bases from J, the junction kept 10 bases outside the gene matches. In DNA form, the CDR3 reads TGTGCCAGTGATAACGGGAGGTCGGACACCGGGGAGCTGTTTTTT. It yields the protein CASDNGRSDTGELFF.

This sequence joins TRBV4-3 and TRBJ1-3; D is perhaps TRBD1 (5 bases). The CDR3 is made up of 15 amino acids. The germline gives CDR1 LGHNA, CDR2 YSLEER. Trimming left V 0 bases short and J 8 bases short, with 14 bases between. The CDR3 DNA reads TGCGCCAGCAGCCAAGATCGGGGGTGGAGAGACACCATATATTTT. This translates into CASSQDRGWRDTIYF.

The V gene is TRBV30, the J gene TRBJ1-1, with TRBD1 identical over 8 bases. The CDR3 has 12 residues. The V and J ends lost 1 base and 11 bases, in that order; junction bases with no gene match: 6. Germline CDR1 reads GTSNPN; CDR2 reads SVGIG (reference sequence). The CDR3 coding sequence is TGTGCCTGGAGTGAGGACAGGGATAGGGCTTTCTTT. This codes for CAWSEDRDRAFF.

The V gene is TRBV11-3, the J gene TRBJ2-3, with TRBD2 identical over 15 bases. V trimming: 4 bases; J trimming: 4 bases; junction bases outside the gene matches: 6. This CDR3 is 17 amino acids long. Germline CDR1 SGHNT, CDR2 YENEEA. The CDR3 loop is CASSSRTSGRAPDTQYF. CDR3 DNA: TGTGCCAGCAGCTCCAGGACTAGCGGGAGGGCCCCAGATACGCAGTATTTT.

This clone was recorded once. The chain carries TRBV11-2 and TRBJ2-5; D is undetermined. The germline V gene encodes CDR1 SGHAT and CDR2 FQNNGV. Trimming removed 1 base at V and 1 base at J, with 13 bases between. This CDR3 spans 16 amino acids. The CDR3 loop is CASSLVVLAPQETQYF. The CDR3 bases are TGTGCCAGCAGCTTAGTCGTCTTAGCACCCCAAGAGACCCAGTACTTC.

In DNA form, the CDR3 reads TGCGCCAGCAGCTTTCCCTCCAGGGGGCAGGGGGAAAAACTGTTTTTT. Translating it yields CASSFPSRGQGEKLFF. The chain has TRBV4-1 and TRBJ1-4; TRBD1 aligns across 8 bases. CDR1 and CDR2 from the germline V gene are MGHRA and YSYEKL. Germline trimming cut 5 bases from V and 8 bases from J; bases unmatched to any gene: 13. CDR3 size: 16 residues.

In DNA form, the CDR3 reads TGTGCCACCAGCAGAGACATTGGCCGCTACGAGCAGTACTTC. Its translation: CATSRDIGRYEQYF. This rearrangement joins TRBV15 to TRBJ2-7; D call uncertain. CDR1 LNHNV and CDR2 YYDKDF come from the germline V gene (reference sequence). CDR3 length: 14 residues. Trimming took off 0 bases at V and 3 bases at J, with 9 bases between the two ends.

The CDR3 DNA is TGCAGCGTAGCCTCAGGGGCCTCTGGGGCCAACGTCCTGACTTTC. Translated, it gives CSVASGASGANVLTF. The V gene is TRBV29-1, the J gene TRBJ2-6, with D perhaps TRBD1 (6 bases). The CDR3 contains 15 residues. Trimming pared 6 bases from V and 0 bases from J, leaving 12 bases between. CDR1 and CDR2 from the germline V gene are SQVTM and ANQGSEA.

CDR3 sequence: CAISEKSGGDGYTF. CDR3 nucleotide sequence: TGTGCCATCAGTGAGAAGTCGGGGGGCGACGGCTACACCTTC. The chain links TRBV10-3 to TRBJ1-2; TRBD1 is a possible D gene (6 bases). The CDR3 totals 14 residues. Germline loops: CDR1 ENHRY, CDR2 SYGVKD. Trimming cost V 2 bases and J 8 bases, with 15 bases left between them.

The CDR3 DNA follows: TGTGCCAGCAGCGTCAACAGGGTCACTGAAGCTTTCTTT. Translated, it gives CASSVNRVTEAFF. The rearrangement joins TRBV9 to TRBJ1-1, with a possible D match to TRBD1 (6 bases). Trimming took 2 bases from V and 4 from J, leaving 9 bases between them. This CDR3 spans 13 amino acids. Germline CDR1 SGDLS, CDR2 YYNGEE.

The J gene is TRBJ2-5, the V gene TRBV6-5, with 9 positions matching TRBD1. V lost 5 bases and J lost 8; bases outside the gene matches: 3. CDR1 and CDR2 from the germline V gene are MNHEY and SVGAGI. There are 12 residues in the CDR3. The CDR3 DNA reads TGTGCCAGCAGTGACAGGGGGATAACCCAGTACTTC. It codes for CASSDRGITQYF.